This TCR beta chain was profiled in a study of shared clonotypes between healthy human individuals. The protocol was immunoSEQ multiplex PCR, while the TCRdb copy is restricted to in-frame clones and leaves out a portion. The data contain fewer than 550,000 clones, 60% to 80% of them singletons. The CDR3 loop spans 14 amino acids. Germline assignment: CDR1 MNHEY and CDR2 SMNVEV (reference sequence). With 6 bases clipped from V and 2 bases from J, the junction kept 5 bases outside the gene matches. The source is a middle-aged woman in good health. Some clones in this sample may be carry-over from other donors' samples. Sequenced material: PBMCs. The V gene is TRBV27, the J gene TRBJ2-3, with 7 positions matching TRBD2. The CDR3: CASRRAGNTDTQYF. In DNA form, the CDR3 reads TGTGCCAGCAGACGAGCGGGAAACACAGATACGCAGTATTTT.